The sequence of this T cell receptor (beta chain) was determined in a study of vaccination and CD4 T cells after COVID-19. This clonotype has only a few counts. What it recognizes is unknown. Trimming pared 5 bases from V and 8 bases from J, leaving 15 bases between. CDR3 size: 14 residues. Germline V gene data show CDR1 as MNHNS and CDR2 as SASEGT. With the Oncomine TCR Beta short-read assay, DNA from cultured CD4+ T cells was sequenced. The template was genomic DNA from cultured CD4+ T cells. TCRdb re-analysed the PCR reads in MiXCR, keeping a single row per CDR3 protein. The sample comprises some 9,900 distinct CDR3 sequences, around 30% of which are singletons, and about 9.8% rests with the top ten. Documented treatment: approximately 9-day PBMC culture with coronavirus spike peptide pools or control peptides (ViraFEST assay).

The rearrangement uses TRBV6-1 and TRBJ1-4; D not resolved. The receptor was derived from a human donor who had recovered from COVID-19. Sequencing was performed on CD4+ T cells from blood, cultured in vitro, taken after SARS-CoV-2 vaccination. The CDR3 region is CASSRAGSSEKLFF. CDR3 nucleotide sequence: TGTGCCAGCAGTAGGGCAGGCTCTAGCGAAAAACTGTTTTTT.